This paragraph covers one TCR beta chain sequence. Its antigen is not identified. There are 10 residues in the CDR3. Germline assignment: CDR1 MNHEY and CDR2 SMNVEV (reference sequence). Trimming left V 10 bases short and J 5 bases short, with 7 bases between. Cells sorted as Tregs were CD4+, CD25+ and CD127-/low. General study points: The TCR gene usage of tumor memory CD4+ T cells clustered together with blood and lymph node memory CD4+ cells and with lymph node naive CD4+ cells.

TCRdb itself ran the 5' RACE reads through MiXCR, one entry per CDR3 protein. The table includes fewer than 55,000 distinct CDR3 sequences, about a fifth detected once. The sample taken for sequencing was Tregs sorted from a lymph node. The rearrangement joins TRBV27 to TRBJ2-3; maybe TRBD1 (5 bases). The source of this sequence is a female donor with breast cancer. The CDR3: CAIQGDTQYF. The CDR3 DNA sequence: TGTGCCATTCAGGGAGATACGCAGTATTTT.